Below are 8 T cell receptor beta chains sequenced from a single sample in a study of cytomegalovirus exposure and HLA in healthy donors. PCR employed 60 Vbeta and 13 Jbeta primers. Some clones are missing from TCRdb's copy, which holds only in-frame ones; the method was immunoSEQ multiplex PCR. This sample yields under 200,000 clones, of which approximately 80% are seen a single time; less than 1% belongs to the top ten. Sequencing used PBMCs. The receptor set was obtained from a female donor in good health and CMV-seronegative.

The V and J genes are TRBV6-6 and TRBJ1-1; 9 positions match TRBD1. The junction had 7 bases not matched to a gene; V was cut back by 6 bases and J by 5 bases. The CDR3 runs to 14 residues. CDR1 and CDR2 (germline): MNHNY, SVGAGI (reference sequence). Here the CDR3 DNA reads TGTGCCAGCAGACGGACAGGGGCTGGGACTGAAGCTTTCTTT. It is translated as CASRRTGAGTEAFF.

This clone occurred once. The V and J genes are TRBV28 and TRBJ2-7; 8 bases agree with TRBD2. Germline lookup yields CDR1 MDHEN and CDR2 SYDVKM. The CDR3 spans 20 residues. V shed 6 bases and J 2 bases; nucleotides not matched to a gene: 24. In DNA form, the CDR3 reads TGTGCCAGCAGAGAGGGACTCATCGAAGGGCGCGGGAGGAGCACCTACGAGCAGTACTTC. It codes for CASREGLIEGRGRSTYEQYF.

The CDR3 is CASSLTSGTKNSPLHF. The CDR3 nucleotides are TGTGCCAGTAGCTTGACTTCGGGAACGAAAAATTCACCCCTCCACTTT. The V gene is TRBV19, the J gene TRBJ1-6, with D hard to call. The ends were cut back, 6 bases at V and 7 bases at J, with 19 bases in the middle. CDR1 and CDR2 from the germline V gene are LNHDA and SQIVND (reference sequence). This CDR3 has 16 amino acids.

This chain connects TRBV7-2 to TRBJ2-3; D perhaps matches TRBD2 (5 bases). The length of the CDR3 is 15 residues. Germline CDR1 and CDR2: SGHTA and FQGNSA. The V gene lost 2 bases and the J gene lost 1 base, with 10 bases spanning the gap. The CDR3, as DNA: TGTGCCAGCAGCTTAACGGGTAGCGGCACAGATACGCAGTATTTT. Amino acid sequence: CASSLTGSGTDTQYF.

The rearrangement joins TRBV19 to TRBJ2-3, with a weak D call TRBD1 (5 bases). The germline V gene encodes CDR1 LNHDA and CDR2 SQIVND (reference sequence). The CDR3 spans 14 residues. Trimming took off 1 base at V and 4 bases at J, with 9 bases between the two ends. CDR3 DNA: TGTGCCAGTAGTATAGTCGGCAGGGCAGATACGCAGTATTTT. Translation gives CASSIVGRADTQYF.

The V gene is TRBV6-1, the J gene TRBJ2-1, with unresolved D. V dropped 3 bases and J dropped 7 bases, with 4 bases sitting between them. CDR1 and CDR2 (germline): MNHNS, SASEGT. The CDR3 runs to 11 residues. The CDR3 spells CASSDVNEQFF. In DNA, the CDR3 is TGTGCCAGCAGTGACGTTAATGAGCAGTTCTTC.

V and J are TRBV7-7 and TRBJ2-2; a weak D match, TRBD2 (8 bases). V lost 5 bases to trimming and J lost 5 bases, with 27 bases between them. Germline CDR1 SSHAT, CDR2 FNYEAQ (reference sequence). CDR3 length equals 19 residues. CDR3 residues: CASSPDPAGDRVRTGELFF. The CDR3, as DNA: TGTGCCAGCAGCCCCGATCCAGCGGGAGACAGGGTAAGGACCGGGGAGCTGTTTTTT.

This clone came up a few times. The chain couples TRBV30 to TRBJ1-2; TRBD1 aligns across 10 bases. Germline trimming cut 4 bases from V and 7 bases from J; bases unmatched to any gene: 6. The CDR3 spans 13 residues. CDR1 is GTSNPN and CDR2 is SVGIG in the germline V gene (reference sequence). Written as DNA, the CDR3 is TGTGCCTGGACACCGGGACAGGGGACTGGCTACACCTTC. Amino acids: CAWTPGQGTGYTF. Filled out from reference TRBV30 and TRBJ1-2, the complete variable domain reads SQTIHQWPATLVQPVGSPLSLECTVEGTSNPNLYWYRQAAGRGLQLLFYSVGIGQISSEVPQNLSASRPQDRQFILSSKKLLLSDSGFYLCAWTPGQGTGYTFGSGTRLTVV.